These T cell receptor beta chains were read from a single sample in a study of blood T cell repertoires in COVID-19. Here immunoSEQ multiplex PCR was the method, and the copy in TCRdb shows in-frame clones only, minus some. Altogether around 200,000 clones are present, about 80% being singletons, with the ten largest covering 2.6%. Sequencing was done on a sample of peripheral blood. The receptors originated from a human donor with acute or convalescent COVID-19. The donor label of this sample is uncertain. The CDR3 runs from the conserved cysteine through the conserved F or W. Fields, in order: D gene, V gene, J gene, clone size, CDR3 DNA, CDR3 protein. A D gene is named only where the DNA matches it firmly. Size tells how often a clone was seen (once, few, many) or the class of an expanded clone, and some rows leave it out.

>TRBD2|TRBV7-6|TRBJ2-1|-
TGTGCCAGCAGCCCTAGCGGGGCCTCCTACAATGAGCAGTTCTTC
CASSPSGASYNEQFF
>-|TRBV2|TRBJ2-7|-
TGTGCCAGCAGTGCGACACCTTTGCAGGAGGGGCAATACTTC
CASSATPLQEGQYF
>TRBD1|TRBV2|TRBJ1-2|-
TGTGCCAGCAGTGAAAGCGGACAGGGGGTTGGCTACACCTTC
CASSESGQGVGYTF
>-|TRBV18|TRBJ2-7|-
TGTGCCAGCTCACCCAGCTCCTACGAGCAGTACTTC
CASSPSSYEQYF
>TRBD2|TRBV5-6|TRBJ2-7|-
TGTGCCAGCAGCTTGAGTCCTAGCGGGGGCTACGAGCAGTACTTC
CASSLSPSGGYEQYF
>-|TRBV19|TRBJ1-4|-
TGTGCCAGTAGTATATCCCGGGAAGCTAATGAAAAACTGTTTTTT
CASSISREANEKLFF
>-|TRBV9|TRBJ1-5|-
TGTGCCAGCAGCGAGGGGCGGAGGGACCGTCACATCGGGAGCAATCAGCCCCAGCATTTT
CASSEGRRDRHIGSNQPQHF
>-|TRBV19|TRBJ2-1|-
TGTGCCAGTAGTACCCCGGGGACTGAAGTAGGGAATGAGCAGTTCTTC
CASSTPGTEVGNEQFF
>TRBD2|TRBV2|TRBJ2-1|-
TGTGCCAGCAGTAAAAGACTAGCGGGGGGATACAATGAGCAGTTCTTC
CASSKRLAGGYNEQFF
>-|TRBV11-3|TRBJ2-1|-
TGTGCCAGCAGTACGAACCTGAGTCTTAACAATGAGCAGTTCTTC
CASSTNLSLNNEQFF
>TRBD1|TRBV19|TRBJ2-7|-
TGTGCCAGTAGTTATACAGGGGGACGTTGGGAGCAGTACTTC
CASSYTGGRWEQYF
>TRBD1|TRBV18|TRBJ1-2|once
TGTGCCAGCTCTCCCGGACAGGGGGCGACCCTTTCTGGCTACACCTTC
CASSPGQGATLSGYTF
>-|TRBV6-5|TRBJ1-1|few
TGTGCCACGACGGGAGTCATGGACACTGAAGCTTTCTTT
CATTGVMDTEAFF
>TRBD2|TRBV11-3|TRBJ2-1|once
TGTGCCAGCAGCCCTAGGTGGCGGGGGGATGGGGATGAGCAGTTCTTC
CASSPRWRGDGDEQFF
>TRBD2|TRBV11-2|TRBJ2-7|few
TGTGCCAGCAGCTCCCTAGCGGGAGTGTCCATCTCCTACGAGCAGTACTTC
CASSSLAGVSISYEQYF
>-|TRBV5-1|TRBJ1-1|-
TGCGCCAGCAGCTTTGGAGGGCAGAACACTGAAGCTTTCTTT
CASSFGGQNTEAFF
>TRBD1|TRBV27|TRBJ2-7|many
TGTGCCAGCAGTTTCGGACAGGGAATCTACGAGCAGTACTTC
CASSFGQGIYEQYF
>-|TRBV23-1|TRBJ2-7|-
TGCGCCAGCCATCTCAAGCGGATCACCTACGAGCAGTACTTC
CASHLKRITYEQYF
>TRBD1|TRBV7-9|TRBJ1-2|once
TGTGCCAGCAGCTACACAGGGGGCGATGGCTACACCTTC
CASSYTGGDGYTF
>-|TRBV19|TRBJ1-5|-
TGTGCCAGTAGTATGTTCGGGGAGGACCAGCCCCAGCATTTT
CASSMFGEDQPQHF
>TRBD1|TRBV28|TRBJ1-4|-
TGTGCCAGCCGGGCAGGGGGAATAACTGAAAAACTGTTTTTT
CASRAGGITEKLFF
>-|TRBV4-1|TRBJ2-7|once
TGCGCCAGCAGCCACGGCCCGACAGGCCCATACTACGAGCAGTACTTC
CASSHGPTGPYYEQYF
>-|TRBV2|TRBJ1-1|-
TGTGCCATCAAAGCGAACACTGAAGCTTTCTTT
CAIKANTEAFF